The 2 T cell receptor beta chains presented below share a single source sample, sequenced in a study of T cells in Graves' hyperthyroidism and ophthalmopathy. Amplified TCR beta CDR3 regions derived from RNA transcripts. Carried out on the TCR CDR3, a first-round RT-PCR used the HTBI primer set. TCRdb used MiXCR to reprocess the multiplex PCR reads, holding one entry per CDR3 protein. The sample shows approximately 640,000 distinct CDR3 sequences, about 45% of them seen only once. Sequencing was performed on peripheral blood or thyroid tissue (not recorded which). These receptors all come from an adult man with Graves' disease, either hyperthyroidism or ophthalmopathy (not recorded which).

The chain joins TRBV5-4 to TRBJ1-4, with 10 bases that match TRBD1. The CDR3 contains 15 residues. Germline V gene sequence: CDR1 SGHNT, CDR2 YYREEE (reference sequence). The trim removed 1 base at V and 8 bases at J, leaving 5 bases unmatched. CDR3 nucleotide sequence: TGTGCCAGCAGCTTGAGAAGGACAGGGGGAGAAAAACTGTTTTTT. Its protein is CASSLRRTGGEKLFF.

For this clonotype: Possible read error: a much larger clone is one base away. The chain has TRBV29-1 and TRBJ1-6; 8 bases agree with TRBD1. Germline values: CDR1 SQVTM, CDR2 ANQGSEA. The CDR3 is 14 amino acids. V was clipped by 6 bases and J by 5 bases; unmatched bases: 6. CDR3 DNA sequence: TGCAGCGTCGCGGGACAGGCCAATAATTCACCCCTCCACTTT. Encoded protein: CSVAGQANNSPLHF.